These 10 T cell receptor beta chains were all obtained from the same sample, sequenced in a study of technical replicates of blood from a few donors. Libraries were prepared by immunoSEQ multiplex PCR; TCRdb keeps only in-frame clonotypes and omits some of them. The table shows approximately 81,000 clones, with 90% to 96% occurring only once. The sample taken for sequencing was T cells isolated from PBMCs. The receptors come from a human donor in good health.

The chain employs TRBV6-5 and TRBJ1-5; the D is unclear. The CDR3 consists of 13 residues. Per the germline V gene, CDR1 is MNHEY and CDR2 is SVGAGI. V was shortened by 5 bases and J by 10 bases, with 15 bases between the two germline ends. This CDR3 reads CASSGRDEQPQHF. DNA for the CDR3: TGTGCCAGCAGTGGCCGGGATGAGCAACCCCAGCATTTT.

The chain has TRBV9 and TRBJ2-3; D not resolved. Trimming shortened V by 4 bases and J by 2 bases, and 14 bases separated the two germline ends. The germline gives CDR1 SGDLS, CDR2 YYNGEE. The CDR3 length is 15 residues. DNA of the CDR3: TGTGCCAGCAGCTCACCAGTTATTCTCACAGATACGCAGTATTTT. It codes for CASSSPVILTDTQYF.

The V call is TRBV18, the J call TRBJ2-3; the match to TRBD1 covers 9 bases. Losses at the gene ends were 1 base for V and 3 bases for J; bases not matched to a gene: 5. Germline loops: CDR1 KGHSH, CDR2 LQKENI. The CDR3 covers 16 residues. CDR3 nucleotide sequence: TGTGCCAGCTCACCACGTCCCGGGACAGGGACAGATACGCAGTATTTT. It encodes CASSPRPGTGTDTQYF.

CDR3 sequence: CASSYRQKNTEAFF. The DNA of the CDR3 is TGTGCCAGCAGTTACAGACAGAAGAACACTGAAGCTTTCTTT. V is TRBV6-5 and J is TRBJ1-1; D perhaps matches TRBD1 (5 bases). V dropped 2 bases and J dropped 1 base, with 8 bases sitting between them. This CDR3 has 14 residues. In germline, CDR1 is MNHEY, CDR2 SVGAGI.

The genes are TRBV30 and TRBJ2-2; 11 bases map to TRBD2. V gave up 2 bases and J gave up 5 bases; unmatched junction bases: 1. Germline V gene lookup returns CDR1 GTSNPN and CDR2 SVGIG (reference sequence). The CDR3 length is 14 residues. CDR3 sequence reads: CAWSTSGRTGELFF. Written as DNA, the CDR3 is TGTGCCTGGAGTACTAGCGGGAGAACCGGGGAGCTGTTTTTT.

The rearrangement uses TRBV7-9 and TRBJ2-7; no firm D call. CDR3 length: 11 residues. Germline lookup yields CDR1 SEHNR and CDR2 FQNEAQ (reference sequence). V shed 5 bases and J shed 2 bases, with 4 bases lying between them. Here the CDR3 DNA reads TGTGCCAGCAGCCTTACCTACGAGCAGTACTTC. As protein: CASSLTYEQYF.

This clone was recorded a few times. This sequence joins TRBV6-6 and TRBJ1-1; the match to TRBD1 covers 8 bases. The germline V gene has CDR1 MNHNY and CDR2 SVGAGI (reference sequence). This CDR3 is built from 15 residues. J lost 3 bases, V lost 6 bases, and 9 bases had no gene match. CDR3 sequence (DNA): TGTGCCAGCAGCGACACGGGACAGGAGGACACTGAAGCTTTCTTT. It is translated as CASSDTGQEDTEAFF.

This rearrangement joins TRBV28 to TRBJ2-3; D remains ambiguous. The CDR3 has 13 residues. V dropped 5 bases and J dropped 0 bases, with 6 bases sitting between them. Germline loops: CDR1 MDHEN, CDR2 SYDVKM. Here the CDR3 reads CASSLPSTDTQYF. The CDR3 DNA reads TGTGCCAGCAGTCTACCTAGCACAGATACGCAGTATTTT.

J is TRBJ1-2 and V is TRBV6-1; no clear D gene. Looked up from germline, CDR1 is MNHNS and CDR2 is SASEGT. The length of the CDR3 is 13 residues. The germline V and J ends were trimmed by 8 bases and 10 bases, with 20 bases remaining between them. This chain's CDR3 is CASGGSHSDIYTF. The CDR3 DNA follows: TGTGCCAGCGGAGGGAGCCACTCAGATATCTACACCTTC.

The chain has TRBV6-1 and TRBJ1-5, with a tentative D call TRBD1 (6 bases). The V gene's germline CDR1 is MNHNS and CDR2 SASEGT. There are 14 residues in the CDR3. V lost 1 base and J 6 bases, leaving 10 bases between the germline ends. The chain's CDR3 is CASSEGQGIQPQHF. The CDR3 DNA reads as TGTGCCAGCAGTGAAGGCCAGGGGATTCAGCCCCAGCATTTT.